This entry concerns a single TCR beta chain. This clone appeared many times. It lacks a known antigen. The read stops 3 residues short of the end of the CDR3; the missing end is completed from the germline J gene. The record originates from a study of T cell clonality in common variable immunodeficiency (dated by TCRdb to between 2015 and 2016). Both CVID patients and healthy controls were predominantly of Caucasian heritage. Heparinized peripheral whole blood samples of roughly 5 to 8 ml were obtained from each donor. Genomic DNA from adults with common variable immune deficiency (CVID) and from healthy adult controls was the source for sequencing TCRbeta CDR3 repertoires. The control group comprised some 22 healthy adult volunteers, some 12 female and approximately ten male, aged about 20 to 70 years with a mean age of roughly 32. To isolate peripheral blood mononuclear cells, diluted blood was subjected to density centrifugation over Hypaque 1077 or Ficoll-Paque. Unsorted mononuclear cells served as the source of genomic DNA, which was extracted either by Qiagen column purification or by a centrifugation-based method.

CVID samples and control samples contributed equivalent amounts of genomic DNA as sequencing input. For every sample, a 60 bp segment covering the rearranged TCRbeta CDR3 region was amplified and then sequenced. The immunoSEQ assay, a bias-corrected multiplex PCR combined with high-throughput sequencing, was used to amplify TCRbeta. Per the source publication's procedure: Each unique nucleotide sequence was treated as a clone and annotated with V, D and J genes, copy number and frequency. Sequences were labeled productive if in frame, and non-productive if out of frame or containing stop codons. As previously described, clonality was computed from Shannon's entropy. The predicted amino acid sequences of productive clones were used to derive the mean CDR3 Kyte-Doolittle hydropathy. Hierarchical clustering of scaled V gene usage was performed with the R hclust function using Manhattan distance and complete linkage. To assess clone sharing by CDR3 amino acid sequence, 12 repertoires per group were resampled over 100 rounds. The repertoires were screened for 55 to 75 published EBV-specific TCRbeta sequences and around 240 published CMV-specific TCRbeta sequences. A couple of CVID samples that yielded fewer than 10,000 sequences were excluded from the analysis, so roughly 40 CVID repertoires were retained. Imported from immuneACCESS, the table was reduced by TCRdb to in-frame sequences with V and J called. These copies leave out some clones; in studies compared against another copy, an unresolved V gene accounts for under half, and the cause of the remainder is not known. The DNA was the basis for D and trimming; V, J and clone size are from that table. With about 52,000 clones recorded, this sample contains no clone counted only once. The top ten clones comprise 1.8% of the sample.

Sequences WNHNN (CDR1) and SYGVQD (CDR2) are obtained from the germline V gene (reference sequence). The CDR3 runs 14 residues from the cysteine to the phenylalanine. The DNA has 33 bases, all within the CDR3, and is read from base 1. V loses 3 bases, J loses 0 bases, and the germline ends lie 6 bases apart. On the study overall, not on this receptor specifically: Fewer deletions and N-nucleotide insertions were reportedly observed in CVID TCRbeta sequences, and highly modified clones with 13 or more V deletions were reportedly absent from CVID TCRbeta sequences. Correlations of repertoire features with clinical complications were constrained by heterogeneity among patients within the CVID cohort. Compared with healthy controls, CVID subjects showed increased TCRbeta clonality (t-test p = 0.018), a feature most characteristic of about a third of subjects. Fewer TCRbeta clones were shared among CVID subjects than among healthy controls (p < 0.0001). It was noted by the authors that sequencing of the repertoires of T cell subpopulations would be needed to clarify the cause of the increased clonality in CVID. Even though DNA input was the same, control samples had an average of around 81,000 unique sequences each, compared with roughly 34,000 in CVID samples.

This sequence originates from a person aged 18 to 70 in good health. The rearrangement combines TRBV10-1 with TRBJ2-1, with the identity of the D gene unclear. Sequenced input: peripheral blood mononuclear cells. The DNA read from the CDR3 is TGCGCCAGCAGTGATGGTAGCTCCTACAATGAG. Its protein is CASSDGSSYNE. The entire CDR3 sequence reads CASSDGSSYNEQFF.